Listed below are T cell receptor beta chains from one sample, sequenced in a study of T cells expressing NK-cell markers. No DNA is given; TCRdb re-called the 5' RACE reads and lists each CDR3 protein once. Across about half a million distinct CDR3 sequences, the top ten clones capture 1.4% of the sample. Sequenced: blood T cells: a sorted CD56 or NKG2C T cell subset, CD4+ or CD8+ T cells, or bulk PBMC T cells (not recorded which). The receptor set was obtained from a woman between 45 and 60 years old in good health. Each CDR3 is given with its conserved first and last residue. Fields, in order: CDR3 protein, V gene, J gene.

CSVEDVPGGGYTF	TRBV29-1	TRBJ1-2
CASSPSGVAEQFF	TRBV18	TRBJ2-1
CSVTSSGFMNTEAFF	TRBV29-1	TRBJ1-1
CASSLGRTVSYEQYF	TRBV11-2	TRBJ2-7
CASSLGGPSVGELFF	TRBV12-3/TRBV12-4	TRBJ2-2
CATSEVGAGYGTQYF	TRBV24-1	TRBJ2-3
CASSSRTGMNIQYF	TRBV11-2	TRBJ2-4
CASSLAARGETQYF	TRBV5-1	TRBJ2-5
CASSLSLGISQETQYF	TRBV5-1	TRBJ2-5
CASSLTSGNTDTQYF	TRBV27	TRBJ2-3
CARSELAPSYNEQFF	TRBV25-1	TRBJ2-1
CASSFRDSSSTDTQYF	TRBV12-3/TRBV12-4	TRBJ2-3
CSAASGTSGLNEQFF	TRBV20-1	TRBJ2-1